These T cell receptor beta chains were read from a single sample in a study of CD8 T cells in Susac syndrome. MiXCR was run by TCRdb on the immunoSEQ multiplex PCR reads, yielding one entry per CDR3 protein. The repertoire holds about 210,000 distinct CDR3 sequences, approximately 95% seen once, with 0.095% in the top ten. Sequencing input: CD4+ T cells from PBMCs. The receptors derive from a human donor with multiple sclerosis. The CDR3 runs from the conserved cysteine through the conserved F or W. Each record gives: J gene, V gene, D gene, clone size, CDR3 protein, CDR3 DNA. A D gene is named only where the DNA matches it firmly. Not all rows give a size; the values are once, few, many and, for expanded clones, a class.

TRBJ1-2 | TRBV23-1 | . | . | CANQTYGYTF | TGCGCCAACCAGACGTACGGCTACACCTTC
TRBJ2-7 | TRBV27 | . | once | CASSLSAPSYEQYF | TGTGCCAGCAGTTTATCGGCCCCGTCCTACGAGCAGTACTTC
TRBJ2-7 | TRBV4-1 | TRBD1 | . | CASSQGLQGYYEQYF | TGCGCCAGCAGCCAAGGCCTACAGGGGTACTACGAGCAGTACTTC
TRBJ2-3 | TRBV15 | . | . | CATSSAAWESGADTQYF | TGTGCCACCAGCAGTGCGGCGTGGGAGAGTGGGGCAGATACGCAGTATTTT
TRBJ2-7 | TRBV29-1 | TRBD2 | . | CSARGLASGSPYEQYF | TGCAGCGCCCGCGGTCTGGCTAGCGGGAGTCCTTACGAGCAGTACTTC
TRBJ2-1 | TRBV20-1 | TRBD2 | . | CSADNSGGAPNEQFF | TGCAGTGCCGACAATAGCGGGGGGGCTCCAAATGAGCAGTTCTTC
TRBJ2-7 | TRBV20-1 | TRBD2 | . | CSASPPKAGVDSYEQYF | TGCAGTGCCAGCCCCCCAAAAGCGGGAGTAGACTCCTACGAGCAGTACTTC
TRBJ2-7 | TRBV28 | . | . | CASRPGGPGEQYF | TGTGCCAGCAGGCCAGGAGGGCCTGGCGAGCAGTACTTC
TRBJ1-2 | TRBV7-2 | . | . | CASRSGQIPNYGYTF | TGTGCCAGCAGAAGCGGACAGATACCTAACTATGGCTACACCTTC
TRBJ2-7 | TRBV10-3 | TRBD1 | . | CAISGTGGRNEQYF | TGTGCCATCAGTGGGACAGGGGGTAGAAACGAGCAGTACTTC
TRBJ2-7 | TRBV20-1 | . | . | CSAPGDSYEQYF | TGCAGTGCCCCGGGAGACTCCTACGAGCAGTACTTC
TRBJ2-7 | TRBV27 | TRBD2 | . | CASSLRTSGSYEQYF | TGTGCCAGCAGTTTAAGGACTAGCGGGTCCTACGAGCAGTACTTC
TRBJ1-1 | TRBV6-5 | . | few | CASSLDGRPNTEAFF | TGTGCCAGCAGTCTGGACGGTCGACCGAACACTGAAGCTTTCTTT
TRBJ2-4 | TRBV7-8 | TRBD2 | . | CASSLNRLAGLAKNIQYF | TGTGCCAGCAGCCTTAACAGGCTAGCGGGACTAGCCAAAAACATTCAGTACTTC
TRBJ2-1 | TRBV28 | TRBD2 | . | CASSFVAGVYNEQFF | TGTGCCAGCAGTTTTGTAGCGGGAGTATACAATGAGCAGTTCTTC
TRBJ2-5 | TRBV7-9 | . | . | CASSARDSQGPQYF | TGTGCCAGCAGCGCCCGGGACTCCCAGGGGCCCCAGTACTTC